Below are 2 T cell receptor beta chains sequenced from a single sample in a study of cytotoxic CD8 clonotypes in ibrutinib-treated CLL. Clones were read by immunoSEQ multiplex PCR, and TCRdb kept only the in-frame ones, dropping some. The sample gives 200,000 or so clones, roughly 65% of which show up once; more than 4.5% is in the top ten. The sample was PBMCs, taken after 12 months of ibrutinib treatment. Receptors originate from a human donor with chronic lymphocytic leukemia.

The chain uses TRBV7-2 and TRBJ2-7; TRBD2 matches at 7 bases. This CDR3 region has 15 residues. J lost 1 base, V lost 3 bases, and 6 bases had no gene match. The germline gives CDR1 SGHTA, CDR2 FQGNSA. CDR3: CASSFRLAASYEQYF. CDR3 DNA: TGTGCCAGCAGCTTTAGGCTAGCGGCTTCCTACGAGCAGTACTTC.

The CDR3 DNA sequence: TGCGCCAGCAGCCAAGAAAGGGGTAGCTCCTACGAGCAGTACTTC. Its protein is CASSQERGSSYEQYF. The chain recombines TRBV4-3 with TRBJ2-7, with D tentatively TRBD1 (5 bases). Germline V lookup: CDR1 LGHNA, CDR2 YSLEER. Deletions cut 0 bases from V and 0 bases from J, with 9 bases between. There are 15 residues in the CDR3.